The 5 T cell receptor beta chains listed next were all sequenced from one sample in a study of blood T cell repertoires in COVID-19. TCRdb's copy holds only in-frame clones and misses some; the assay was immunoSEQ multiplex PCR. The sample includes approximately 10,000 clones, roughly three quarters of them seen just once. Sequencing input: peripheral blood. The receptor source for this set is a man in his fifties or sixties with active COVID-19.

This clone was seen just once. CDR3 region: CASSRSGRASGEQFF. Written as DNA, the CDR3 is TGTGCCAGCAGTCGAAGCGGGAGGGCCTCAGGTGAGCAGTTCTTC. This chain uses TRBV25-1 with TRBJ2-1; 10 bases are shared with TRBD2. The CDR3 consists of 15 residues. From germline, CDR1 is MGHDK and CDR2 SYGVNS. V trimming: 5 bases; J trimming: 9 bases; junction bases outside the gene matches: 10.

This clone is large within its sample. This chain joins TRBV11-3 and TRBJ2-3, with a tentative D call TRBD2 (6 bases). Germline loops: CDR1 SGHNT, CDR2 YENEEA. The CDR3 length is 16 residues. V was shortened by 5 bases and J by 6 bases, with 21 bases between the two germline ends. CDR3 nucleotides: TGTGCCAGCAGCGGGGACTTCTTCAGTCACTTGGATACGCAGTATTTT. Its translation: CASSGDFFSHLDTQYF.

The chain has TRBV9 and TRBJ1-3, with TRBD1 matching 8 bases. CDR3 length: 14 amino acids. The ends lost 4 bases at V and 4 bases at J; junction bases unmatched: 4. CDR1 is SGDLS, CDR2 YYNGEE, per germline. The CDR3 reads CASSPQGDGNTIYF. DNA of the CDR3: TGTGCCAGCAGCCCACAGGGGGACGGAAACACCATATATTTT.

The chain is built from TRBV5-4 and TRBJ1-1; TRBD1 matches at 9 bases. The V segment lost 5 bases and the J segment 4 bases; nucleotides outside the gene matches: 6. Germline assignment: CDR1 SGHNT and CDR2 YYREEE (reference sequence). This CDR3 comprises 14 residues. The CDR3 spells CASSWDRVSTEAFF. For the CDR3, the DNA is TGTGCCAGCAGTTGGGACAGGGTGAGCACTGAAGCTTTCTTT.

The CDR3 DNA sequence: TGTGCCAGCAAGGACTATACGTACAATGAGCAGTTCTTC. Amino acid sequence: CASKDYTYNEQFF. V usage is TRBV28 and J usage is TRBJ2-1; maybe TRBD2 (6 bases). In germline, CDR1 is MDHEN, CDR2 SYDVKM. V was pared by 7 bases and J by 4 bases, with 11 bases between. This CDR3 has 13 residues.